The rows below give T cell receptor beta chains drawn from one sample of a study of regulatory T cells in long-lasting Graves disease. One entry per CDR3 protein results from TCRdb running MiXCR on the multiplex PCR reads. The data contain about 540,000 distinct CDR3 sequences, approximately 15% of them singletons. This sample was also put to use in a study of T cells in Graves' hyperthyroidism and ophthalmopathy.

The sequenced sample was peripheral blood mononuclear cells (PBMCs), obtained at new diagnosis, from a patient treated with antithyroid drugs. These receptors all come from a man aged 25-45 years with Graves disease. Each CDR3 is given with its conserved first and last residue. A D gene is named only where the DNA matches it firmly. Size tells how often a clone was seen (once, few, many) or the class of an expanded clone, and some rows leave it out.

d_call: .
cdr3_length: 17
j_call: TRBJ2-7
clone_size: many
v_call: TRBV6-5
cdr3_aa: CASSYWRQGTSSYEQYF
cdr3_nt: TGTGCCAGCAGTTATTGGAGACAGGGGACTAGCTCCTACGAGCAGTACTTC

d_call: TRBD1
cdr3_length: 14
j_call: TRBJ1-4
clone_size: many
v_call: TRBV2
cdr3_aa: CASRGQATNEKLFF
cdr3_nt: TGTGCCAGCCGGGGACAGGCAACTAATGAAAAACTGTTTTTT

d_call: TRBD1
cdr3_length: 17
j_call: TRBJ1-2
clone_size: few
v_call: TRBV11-2
cdr3_aa: CASSTRDWDRGIYGYTF
cdr3_nt: TGTGCCAGCAGCACAAGAGATTGGGACAGGGGCATCTATGGCTACACCTTC

d_call: TRBD1
cdr3_length: 15
j_call: TRBJ1-2
clone_size: many
v_call: TRBV6-1
cdr3_aa: CASSEAGQGGYGYTF
cdr3_nt: TGTGCCAGCAGTGAAGCGGGACAGGGTGGATATGGCTACACCTTC

d_call: .
cdr3_length: 14
j_call: TRBJ1-1
clone_size: many
v_call: TRBV5-1
cdr3_aa: CASSLGPGGAEAFF
cdr3_nt: TGCGCCAGCAGCTTGGGACCGGGAGGGGCTGAAGCTTTCTTT

d_call: .
cdr3_length: 14
j_call: TRBJ2-1
clone_size: many
v_call: TRBV20-1
cdr3_aa: CSAPRGGSYNEQFF
cdr3_nt: TGCAGTGCTCCGCGAGGGGGCTCCTACAATGAGCAGTTCTTC

d_call: TRBD1
cdr3_length: 17
j_call: TRBJ1-6
clone_size: few
v_call: TRBV12-3/TRBV12-4
cdr3_aa: CASSLVGQGGGNSPLHF
cdr3_nt: TGTGCCAGCAGTTTAGTGGGACAGGGAGGTGGAAATTCACCCCTCCACTTT

d_call: .
cdr3_length: 13
j_call: TRBJ2-5
clone_size: many
v_call: TRBV6-2/TRBV6-3
cdr3_aa: CASRQQGQETQYF
cdr3_nt: TGTGCCAGCAGACAGCAGGGTCAAGAGACCCAGTACTTC

d_call: .
cdr3_length: 13
j_call: TRBJ2-2
clone_size: many
v_call: TRBV12-3/TRBV12-4
cdr3_aa: CASSLAATGELFF
cdr3_nt: TGTGCCAGCAGCCTAGCAGCCACCGGGGAGCTGTTTTTT

d_call: .
cdr3_length: 14
j_call: TRBJ2-5
clone_size: .
v_call: TRBV29-1
cdr3_aa: CSVEGPGFQGTQYF
cdr3_nt: TGCAGCGTTGAGGGCCCCGGTTTCCAAGGGACCCAGTACTTC

d_call: .
cdr3_length: 11
j_call: TRBJ2-7
clone_size: many
v_call: TRBV6-2/TRBV6-3
cdr3_aa: CASVRGYEQYF
cdr3_nt: TGTGCCAGCGTGCGTGGATACGAGCAGTACTTC

d_call: TRBD1
cdr3_length: 16
j_call: TRBJ2-1
clone_size: many
v_call: TRBV6-1
cdr3_aa: CASSRAGTGNYNEQFF
cdr3_nt: TGTGCCAGCAGCCGCGCCGGGACAGGTAACTACAATGAGCAGTTCTTC

d_call: .
cdr3_length: 15
j_call: TRBJ1-5
clone_size: few
v_call: TRBV20-1
cdr3_aa: CSARPGRQGNQPQHF
cdr3_nt: TGCAGTGCTAGACCCGGACGGCAGGGCAATCAGCCCCAGCATTTT

d_call: .
cdr3_length: 12
j_call: TRBJ2-7
clone_size: .
v_call: TRBV7-2
cdr3_aa: CASSLWFYEQYF
cdr3_nt: TGTGCCAGCAGCTTATGGTTCTACGAGCAGTACTTC

d_call: .
cdr3_length: 12
j_call: TRBJ2-2
clone_size: few
v_call: TRBV30
cdr3_aa: CAWGGNTGELFF
cdr3_nt: TGTGCCTGGGGGGGGAACACCGGGGAGCTGTTTTTT

d_call: .
cdr3_length: 15
j_call: TRBJ2-7
clone_size: .
v_call: TRBV6-2/TRBV6-3
cdr3_aa: CASRGGGGLRYEQYF
cdr3_nt: TGTGCCAGCAGGGGAGGCGGGGGCCTCCGCTACGAGCAGTACTTC

d_call: .
cdr3_length: 13
j_call: TRBJ1-2
clone_size: .
v_call: TRBV19
cdr3_aa: CASSIGAVYGYTF
cdr3_nt: TGTGCCAGTAGTATTGGGGCAGTGTATGGCTACACCTTC

d_call: TRBD2
cdr3_length: 15
j_call: TRBJ2-1
clone_size: many
v_call: TRBV20-1
cdr3_aa: CSAPILAGEDDEQFF
cdr3_nt: TGCAGTGCGCCGATTCTAGCGGGAGAGGACGATGAGCAGTTCTTC

d_call: TRBD2
cdr3_length: 15
j_call: TRBJ2-3
clone_size: many
v_call: TRBV18
cdr3_aa: CASSRTSGLTDTQYF
cdr3_nt: TGTGCCAGCTCGCGGACTAGCGGACTCACAGATACGCAGTATTTT

d_call: TRBD2
cdr3_length: 13
j_call: TRBJ2-7
clone_size: few
v_call: TRBV20-1
cdr3_aa: CSASGGIAYEQYF
cdr3_nt: TGCAGTGCATCGGGAGGGATAGCCTACGAGCAGTACTTC

d_call: .
cdr3_length: 13
j_call: TRBJ2-5
clone_size: .
v_call: TRBV5-1
cdr3_aa: CASSLNTGETQYF
cdr3_nt: TGCGCCAGCAGCTTGAATACTGGCGAGACCCAGTACTTC

d_call: .
cdr3_length: 12
j_call: TRBJ2-7
clone_size: many
v_call: TRBV12-3/TRBV12-4
cdr3_aa: CASSLSVVGQYF
cdr3_nt: TGTGCCAGCAGTTTAAGCGTCGTCGGGCAGTACTTC

d_call: .
cdr3_length: 13
j_call: TRBJ2-3
clone_size: many
v_call: TRBV7-2
cdr3_aa: CASSLGQADTQYF
cdr3_nt: TGTGCCAGCAGCTTAGGACAGGCCGATACGCAGTATTTT

d_call: .
cdr3_length: 13
j_call: TRBJ2-1
clone_size: many
v_call: TRBV5-1
cdr3_aa: CASSLELATEQFF
cdr3_nt: TGCGCCAGCAGCTTGGAACTGGCCACTGAGCAGTTCTTC

d_call: .
cdr3_length: 15
j_call: TRBJ2-1
clone_size: few
v_call: TRBV9
cdr3_aa: CASRRGSAAYNEQFF
cdr3_nt: TGTGCCAGCAGACGCGGGTCCGCGGCCTACAATGAGCAGTTCTTC

d_call: TRBD2
cdr3_length: 13
j_call: TRBJ2-7
clone_size: few
v_call: TRBV29-1
cdr3_aa: CSVELADSYEQYF
cdr3_nt: TGCAGCGTTGAACTAGCGGACTCCTACGAGCAGTACTTC

d_call: TRBD2
cdr3_length: 13
j_call: TRBJ2-2
clone_size: few
v_call: TRBV29-1
cdr3_aa: CSVGTSGVGELFF
cdr3_nt: TGCAGCGTGGGGACTAGCGGGGTCGGGGAGCTGTTTTTT

d_call: TRBD2
cdr3_length: 14
j_call: TRBJ2-7
clone_size: many
v_call: TRBV20-1
cdr3_aa: CSAVLPRGVHEQYF
cdr3_nt: TGCAGTGCAGTTCTCCCTCGGGGGGTCCACGAGCAGTACTTC

d_call: .
cdr3_length: 13
j_call: TRBJ1-1
clone_size: many
v_call: TRBV20-1
cdr3_aa: CSARSGINTEAFF
cdr3_nt: TGCAGTGCTAGGTCAGGCATCAACACTGAAGCTTTCTTT

d_call: .
cdr3_length: 15
j_call: TRBJ2-5
clone_size: few
v_call: TRBV7-9
cdr3_aa: CASSPTGRVPETQYF
cdr3_nt: TGTGCCAGCAGCCCGACAGGACGGGTCCCAGAGACCCAGTACTTC

d_call: TRBD2
cdr3_length: 16
j_call: TRBJ2-7
clone_size: many
v_call: TRBV12-3/TRBV12-4
cdr3_aa: CASSGLAGEVRYEQYF
cdr3_nt: TGTGCCAGCAGCGGACTAGCGGGAGAAGTCCGATACGAGCAGTACTTC

d_call: TRBD1
cdr3_length: 18
j_call: TRBJ2-3
clone_size: many
v_call: TRBV14
cdr3_aa: CASSQESHGDRSTDTQYF
cdr3_nt: TGTGCCAGCAGCCAAGAGAGTCACGGGGACAGAAGCACAGATACGCAGTATTTT

d_call: TRBD2
cdr3_length: 16
j_call: TRBJ2-3
clone_size: many
v_call: TRBV12-3/TRBV12-4
cdr3_aa: CASSLDPGLGTDTQYF
cdr3_nt: TGTGCCAGCAGCTTGGATCCGGGACTAGGCACAGATACGCAGTATTTT

d_call: .
cdr3_length: 16
j_call: TRBJ1-4
clone_size: many
v_call: TRBV5-1
cdr3_aa: CASSWSSGANGEKLFF
cdr3_nt: TGCGCCAGCAGTTGGTCCAGCGGGGCGAACGGTGAAAAACTGTTTTTT

d_call: TRBD2
cdr3_length: 15
j_call: TRBJ2-7
clone_size: .
v_call: TRBV10-3
cdr3_aa: CAISEPVLAGAEQYF
cdr3_nt: TGTGCCATCAGCGAGCCAGTACTAGCGGGAGCCGAGCAGTACTTC

d_call: TRBD2
cdr3_length: 14
j_call: TRBJ2-5
clone_size: .
v_call: TRBV4-1
cdr3_aa: CASSQASGGVTQYF
cdr3_nt: TGCGCCAGCAGCCAAGCTAGCGGGGGGGTGACCCAGTACTTC

d_call: .
cdr3_length: 13
j_call: TRBJ2-5
clone_size: many
v_call: TRBV7-2
cdr3_aa: CASTLRGWKTQYF
cdr3_nt: TGTGCCAGCACCTTGAGGGGTTGGAAGACCCAGTACTTC

d_call: TRBD1
cdr3_length: 15
j_call: TRBJ1-5
clone_size: many
v_call: TRBV10-3
cdr3_aa: CAIKPGQGNNQPQHF
cdr3_nt: TGTGCCATCAAACCGGGACAGGGGAACAATCAGCCCCAGCATTTT

d_call: .
cdr3_length: 14
j_call: TRBJ1-1
clone_size: .
v_call: TRBV25-1
cdr3_aa: CASSAGLLNTEAFF
cdr3_nt: TGTGCCAGCAGTGCTGGTCTCTTGAACACTGAAGCTTTCTTT

d_call: .
cdr3_length: 17
j_call: TRBJ2-3
clone_size: many
v_call: TRBV2
cdr3_aa: CASSGFRTASGTDTQYF
cdr3_nt: TGTGCCAGCAGTGGTTTCCGAACGGCTAGCGGCACAGATACGCAGTATTTT